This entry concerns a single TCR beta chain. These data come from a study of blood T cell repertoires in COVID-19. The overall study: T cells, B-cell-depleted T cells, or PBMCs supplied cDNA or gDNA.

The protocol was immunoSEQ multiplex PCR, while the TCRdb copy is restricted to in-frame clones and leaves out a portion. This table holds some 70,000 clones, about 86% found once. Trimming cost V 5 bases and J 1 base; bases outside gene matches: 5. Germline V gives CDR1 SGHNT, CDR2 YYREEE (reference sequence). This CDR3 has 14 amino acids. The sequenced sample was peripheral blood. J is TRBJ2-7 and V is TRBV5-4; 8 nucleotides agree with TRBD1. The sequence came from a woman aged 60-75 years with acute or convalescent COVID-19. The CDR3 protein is CASSMTGESYEQYF. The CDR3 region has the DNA TGTGCCAGCAGTATGACAGGGGAGTCCTACGAGCAGTACTTC.